The text below deals with one TCR beta chain. TCRdb's table, derived via immunoSEQ multiplex PCR, lists solely in-frame clones and lacks some. The table includes under 2,000,000 clones, just under 95% detected once. Terminally differentiated effector memory CD45RA+ cells were left out of the naive CD8 fraction, which was CD45RO-negative and positively selected for CCR7. The data originate from a study of shared clonotypes between healthy human individuals. Germline V CDR1 and CDR2: SGHNT, YYREEE (reference sequence). Trimming left V 6 bases short and J 5 bases short, with 17 bases between. The CDR3 loop spans 15 amino acids.

This chain joins TRBV5-4 and TRBJ2-2; TRBD1 might be the D (5 bases). Sequencing used naive CD8+ T cells sorted from blood. This TCR came from a man aged 18 to 29 in good health. CDR3 sequence reads: CASNPLGSGTGELFF. In nucleotides, the CDR3 is TGTGCCAGCAACCCCCTAGGATCAGGGACCGGGGAGCTGTTTTTT.